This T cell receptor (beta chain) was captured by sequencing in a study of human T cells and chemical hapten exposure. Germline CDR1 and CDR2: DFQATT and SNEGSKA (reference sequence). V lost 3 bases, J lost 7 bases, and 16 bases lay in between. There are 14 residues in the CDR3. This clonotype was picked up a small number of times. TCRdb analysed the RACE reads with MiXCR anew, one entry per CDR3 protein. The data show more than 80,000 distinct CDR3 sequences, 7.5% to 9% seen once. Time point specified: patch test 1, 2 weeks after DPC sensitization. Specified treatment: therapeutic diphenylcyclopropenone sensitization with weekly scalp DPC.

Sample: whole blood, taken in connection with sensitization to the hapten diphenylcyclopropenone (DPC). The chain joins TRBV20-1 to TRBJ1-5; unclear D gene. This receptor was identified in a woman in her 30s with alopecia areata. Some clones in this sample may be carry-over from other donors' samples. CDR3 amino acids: CSASILGVWQPQHF. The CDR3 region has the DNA TGCAGTGCTAGTATCCTCGGGGTTTGGCAGCCCCAGCATTTT.